The present TCR beta chain was sequenced within a study of blood T cell repertoires in COVID-19. Study as a whole: T cells, B-cell-depleted T cells, or PBMCs supplied cDNA or gDNA.

Germline assignment: CDR1 SQVTM and CDR2 ANQGSEA. J gave up 7 bases and V 7 bases, and 13 bases lay outside the gene matches. The CDR3 contains 14 residues. Clones were read by immunoSEQ multiplex PCR, and TCRdb kept only the in-frame ones, dropping some. In the table there are about 85,000 clones, around 90% of which are singletons. This chain connects TRBV29-1 to TRBJ1-2, with 9 positions matching TRBD1. Specimen: peripheral blood. The clonotype was recovered from a woman aged 80 or over with acute or convalescent COVID-19. The CDR3 here is CSAETGGDHFGYTF. The CDR3 DNA sequence: TGCAGCGCTGAGACAGGGGGTGATCATTTTGGCTACACCTTC.